One and the same sample provided the 21 T cell receptor beta chains below, sequenced in a study of spatial heterogeneity in lung cancer. Overall study findings and caveats: Tumor mutation counts were tracked by expanded intratumoral alpha and beta TCR counts.

Antigens for these TCRs are unknown. MiXCR, applied by TCRdb to the 5' RACE reads, yields one record per CDR3 protein. Of roughly 18,000 distinct CDR3 sequences in the sample, over 7% were seen once. Described time point: sample taken at primary tumor resection. The sample consisted of lung tumor tissue, taken at surgery. The receptors shown here come from a female donor with early-stage non-small cell lung cancer.

Note on this clonotype: A much bigger clone sits one base away, suggesting this may be a read error. The chain couples TRBV27 to TRBJ2-3; possibly TRBD2 for D (5 bases). Germline lookup yields CDR1 MNHEY and CDR2 SMNVEV (reference sequence). V was clipped by 5 bases and J by 4 bases, with 10 bases between them. This CDR3 has 13 amino acids. CDR3 amino acids: CASSERSADTQYF. In DNA, the CDR3 is TGTGCCAGCAGTGAGCGGAGCGCAGATACGCAGTATTTT.

There are many counts of this clonotype. The chain has TRBV18 and TRBJ1-6, with 7 positions matching TRBD1. CDR1 and CDR2 (germline): KGHSH, LQKENI. There are 14 residues in the CDR3. The V gene end was trimmed by 5 bases and the J gene end by 7 bases; junction bases not matched to a gene: 5. In DNA, the CDR3 is TGTGCCAGCTCAGCCGGGACAGACAATTCACCCCTCCACTTT. The encoded protein is CASSAGTDNSPLHF.

The V and J genes are TRBV2 and TRBJ2-5, with TRBD2 as a possible D gene (7 bases). The CDR3 covers 12 residues. Germline-derived CDR1 and CDR2 are SNHLY and FYNNEI. The V and J ends lost 8 bases and 2 bases respectively, with 9 bases between them. CDR3 in amino acids: CASGGAQETQYF. For the CDR3, the DNA is TGTGCCAGCGGGGGGGCGCAAGAGACCCAGTACTTC.

This clonotype came up many times. The chain has TRBV7-9 and TRBJ2-1, with unresolved D. The CDR3 has 14 amino acids. V lost 0 bases and J 9 bases, leaving 12 bases between the germline ends. Germline V gene lookup returns CDR1 SEHNR and CDR2 FQNEAQ (reference sequence). CDR3 sequence: CASSLAMYLPEQFF. In nucleotides, the CDR3 is TGTGCCAGCAGCTTAGCGATGTACCTCCCTGAGCAGTTCTTC. The full variable domain, completed using reference TRBV7-9 and TRBJ2-1, is DTGVSQNPRHKITKRGQNVTFRCDPISEHNRLYWYRQTLGQGPEFLTYFQNEAQLEKSRLLSDRFSAERPKGSFSTLEIQRTEQGDSAMYLCASSLAMYLPEQFFGPGTRLTVL.

V usage is TRBV27 and J usage is TRBJ2-3; 7 nucleotides agree with TRBD1. Germline-derived CDR1 and CDR2 are MNHEY and SMNVEV (reference sequence). CDR3 size: 17 residues. V lost 5 bases to trimming and J lost 0 bases; unmatched junction nucleotides: 11. CDR3 sequence reads: CASSPFARGLSTDTQYF. The DNA for the CDR3 is TGTGCCAGCAGTCCCTTTGCGAGGGGGCTAAGCACAGATACGCAGTATTTT.

The rearrangement joins TRBV6-4 to TRBJ2-3; 9 bases match TRBD2. The ends lost 2 bases at V and 4 bases at J; junction bases unmatched: 1. Germline V gives CDR1 MRHNA, CDR2 SNTAGT. The CDR3 spans 14 residues. The CDR3 sequence is CASSDAGGPDTQYF. CDR3 DNA: TGTGCCAGCAGTGACGCGGGGGGGCCAGATACGCAGTATTTT.

The table lists this clonotype with many counts. The chain recombines TRBV9 with TRBJ1-2; weak D call: TRBD1 (5 bases). The CDR3 consists of 13 residues. Trimming stripped 0 bases from V and 3 bases from J, with 6 bases between. Per the germline V gene, CDR1 is SGDLS and CDR2 is YYNGEE. CDR3: CASSVEQDYGYTF. As DNA, the CDR3 is TGTGCCAGCAGCGTAGAACAGGACTATGGCTACACCTTC.

This clonotype was picked up many times. CDR3 bases: TGTGCCAGCAGCGTAGGGGGGTATAGCAATCAGCCCCAGCATTTT. Translating gives CASSVGGYSNQPQHF. The genes are TRBV9 and TRBJ1-5; the D gene is possibly TRBD1 (5 bases). Germline CDR1 SGDLS, CDR2 YYNGEE. The CDR3 runs 15 residues. V lost 0 bases and J lost 0, with 7 bases in between.

In its sample, this clonotype was seen many times. This chain links TRBV5-1 with TRBJ2-2; possibly TRBD2 for D (6 bases). The ends were cut back, 5 bases at V and 2 bases at J, with 13 bases in the middle. The CDR3 sequence is 15 residues long. Germline-derived CDR1 and CDR2 are SGHRS and YFSETQ. Here the CDR3 reads CASRGGAVNTGELFF. As DNA, the CDR3 is TGCGCCAGCAGGGGGGGAGCGGTAAACACCGGGGAGCTGTTTTTT. The full variable domain, rest sourced from reference TRBV5-1 and TRBJ2-2, is KAGVTQTPRYLIKTRGQQVTLSCSPISGHRSVSWYQQTPGQGLQFLFEYFSETQRNKGNFPGRFSGRQFSNSRSEMNVSTLELGDSALYLCASRGGAVNTGELFFGEGSRLTVL.

The CDR3 reads CASSDGANVLTF. In DNA, the CDR3 is TGTGCCAGCAGCGATGGGGCCAACGTCCTGACTTTC. The gene calls are TRBV7-9 and TRBJ2-6; D not certain. CDR1 and CDR2 from the germline V gene are SEHNR and FQNEAQ (reference sequence). The CDR3 consists of 12 residues. Trimming cost V 5 bases and J 3 bases, with 2 bases left between them.

This clonotype has ten or more counts. The chain has TRBV27 and TRBJ2-1, with 8 bases aligning to TRBD1. Per germline, CDR1 MNHEY and CDR2 SMNVEV (reference sequence). The CDR3 is 15 residues long. Losses at the gene ends were 3 bases for V and 0 bases for J; bases not matched to a gene: 1. The CDR3 DNA reads TGTGCCAGCAGTTTGGACAGGGACTCCTACAATGAGCAGTTCTTC. It yields the protein CASSLDRDSYNEQFF.

This clonotype was counted only a few times. J is TRBJ1-5 and V is TRBV12-3 or TRBV12-4; D is ambiguous. CDR3 length: 13 amino acids. Trimming took 2 bases from V and 2 from J, leaving 4 bases between them. DNA of the CDR3: TGTGCCAGCAGTTTATACGGCAATCAGCCCCAGCATTTT. This gives the protein CASSLYGNQPQHF.

The CDR3 region is CASSLVVWSTGELFF. In DNA form, the CDR3 reads TGTGCCAGCAGCTTAGTTGTGTGGAGTACCGGGGAGCTGTTTTTT. This chain joins TRBV11-2 and TRBJ2-2; D not resolved. Trimming stripped 1 base from V and 5 bases from J, with 11 bases between. Germline V gene data show CDR1 as SGHAT and CDR2 as FQNNGV. CDR3 length equals 15 residues. Full variable domain (rest looked up from reference TRBV11-2 and TRBJ2-2): EAGVAQSPRYKIIEKRQSVAFWCNPISGHATLYWYQQILGQGPKLLIQFQNNGVVDDSQLPKDRFSAERLKGVDSTLKIQPAKLEDSAVYLCASSLVVWSTGELFFGEGSRLTVL.

The table lists this clonotype with many counts. V usage is TRBV5-1 and J usage is TRBJ2-7; D is perhaps TRBD1 or TRBD2 (5 bases each). V dropped 0 bases and J dropped 6 bases, with 10 bases sitting between them. The CDR3 has 13 residues. Germline lookup yields CDR1 SGHRS and CDR2 YFSETQ. The CDR3 bases are TGCGCCAGCAGCTTGGCCGAGAGGGGCGAGCAGTACTTC. Translation gives CASSLAERGEQYF.

V usage is TRBV11-2 and J usage is TRBJ2-1; TRBD2 matches at 16 bases. This CDR3 comprises 19 residues. V shed 5 bases and J 1 base; nucleotides not matched to a gene: 8. The germline V gene encodes CDR1 SGHAT and CDR2 FQNNGV. The CDR3 is CASSAAGTSGGASYNEQFF. The CDR3 DNA reads TGTGCCAGCAGCGCAGCCGGGACTAGCGGGGGGGCATCCTACAATGAGCAGTTCTTC. The full variable domain, in which reference TRBV11-2 and TRBJ2-1 provide the parts outside the CDR3, is EAGVAQSPRYKIIEKRQSVAFWCNPISGHATLYWYQQILGQGPKLLIQFQNNGVVDDSQLPKDRFSAERLKGVDSTLKIQPAKLEDSAVYLCASSAAGTSGGASYNEQFFGPGTRLTVL.

This clonotype showed up many times. This sequence joins TRBV3-1 and TRBJ2-5; a weak D match, TRBD2 (6 bases). The CDR3 has 14 amino acids. Between the trimmed V and J ends, which lost 4 bases and 1 base, there was a span of 10 bases. Germline lookup yields CDR1 LGHDT and CDR2 YNNKEL (reference sequence). DNA for the CDR3: TGTGCCAGCAGCCTGCTGGGGGGCCAAGAGACCCAGTACTTC. Translated, it gives CASSLLGGQETQYF.

This clonotype was observed a few times. The gene calls are TRBV11-3 and TRBJ2-1; tentative D call: TRBD2 (6 bases). The CDR3 length is 16 residues. The ends were cut back, 2 bases at V and 2 bases at J, with 13 bases in the middle. Germline lookup yields CDR1 SGHNT and CDR2 YENEEA. The CDR3 spells CASSLNRGGTYNEQFF. Written as DNA, the CDR3 is TGTGCCAGCAGCTTAAATCGTGGAGGGACCTACAATGAGCAGTTCTTC.

Judged by abundance, this clonotype is medium-sized. J is TRBJ1-5 and V is TRBV5-6; D is ambiguous. V was pared by 2 bases and J by 3 bases, with 15 bases between. Germline CDR1 and CDR2: SGHDT and YYEEEE. There are 16 residues in the CDR3. CDR3 nucleotides: TGTGCCAGCAGCTTTTCGGGCAGCATCTCCAATCAGCCCCAGCATTTT. The encoded protein is CASSFSGSISNQPQHF.

This clonotype qualifies as medium-sized. The chain joins TRBV5-1 to TRBJ2-3; TRBD2 matches 8 bases. V lost 4 bases to trimming and J lost 1 base; unmatched junction nucleotides: 11. Germline loops: CDR1 SGHRS, CDR2 YFSETQ. The CDR3 length is 17 residues. CDR3 sequence: CASSLGRGSAGTDTQYF. The DNA for the CDR3 is TGCGCCAGCAGCCTCGGGAGGGGGTCAGCCGGCACAGATACGCAGTATTTT. Full variable domain (outside the CDR3, taken from reference TRBV5-1 and TRBJ2-3): KAGVTQTPRYLIKTRGQQVTLSCSPISGHRSVSWYQQTPGQGLQFLFEYFSETQRNKGNFPGRFSGRQFSNSRSEMNVSTLELGDSALYLCASSLGRGSAGTDTQYFGPGTRLTVL.

This clonotype was counted between two and nine times. This chain joins TRBV29-1 and TRBJ2-7, with D maybe TRBD2 (6 bases). The CDR3 length is 13 residues. CDR1 is SQVTM, CDR2 ANQGSEA, per germline. Trimming removed 4 bases at V and 2 bases at J, with 12 bases between. In DNA form, the CDR3 reads TGCAGCGTTGCGGGACTGGGTCCCTACGAGCAGTACTTC. Protein: CSVAGLGPYEQYF.

V is TRBV3-1 and J is TRBJ2-5; tentative D call: TRBD2 (6 bases). Deletions cut 0 bases from V and 5 bases from J, with 16 bases between. Germline CDR1 and CDR2: LGHDT and YNNKEL (reference sequence). The CDR3 consists of 16 residues. This CDR3 reads CASSQERGVLGETQYF. The DNA of the CDR3 is TGTGCCAGCAGCCAAGAACGCGGGGTCTTGGGCGAGACCCAGTACTTC.